This paragraph covers one TCR beta chain sequence. This sample stems from a study of blood T cell repertoires in COVID-19. Across the whole study: Sources were T cells, B-cell-depleted T cells, or PBMCs; the material itself was cDNA or gDNA.

The germline gives CDR1 LGHNA, CDR2 YSLEER. The CDR3 sequence is 17 residues long. V was pared by 4 bases and J by 4 bases, with 20 bases between. Enrolled through a virtual design, the participants were between roughly 18 and 95 years of age and came from some 26 US areas. Symptom resolution, clearance, or two negative PCRs marked donors in Cohort 3 as recovered. In the original analysis: Amplification from reference gene primers served as the basis for estimated nucleated cell counts. Sequencing used immunoSEQ multiplex PCR; TCRdb keeps in-frame clones, though not all of them. V and J calls and clone size come straight from that table; D and trimming were deduced from the DNA. The data contain some 300,000 clones, 70% to 90% of them singletons.

The chain couples TRBV4-3 to TRBJ2-1, with TRBD1 as a possible D gene (6 bases). The sequence came from a woman between 40 and 55 years old who had recovered from COVID-19. The specimen sequenced was PBMCs or T cells enriched from blood (not recorded which). In DNA form, the CDR3 reads TGCGCCAGCAGCCTCACTAGGGGCAGGGGAGAGTACAATGAGCAGTTCTTC. This codes for CASSLTRGRGEYNEQFF.